The source of this TCR beta chain is a study of cytomegalovirus exposure and HLA in healthy donors. Germline CDR1 and CDR2: MNHEY and SMNVEV (reference sequence). The CDR3 is made up of 15 amino acids. Trimming cost V 8 bases and J 0 bases; bases outside gene matches: 6. The PCR had 60 Vbeta and 13 Jbeta primers. The method was immunoSEQ multiplex PCR; TCRdb's version includes in-frame clones alone and lacks a portion of them. The profile shows some 150,000 clones, about 80% of them singletons. The sample taken for sequencing was PBMCs. The gene calls are TRBV27 and TRBJ2-1, with 8 bases identical to TRBD2. The sequence was collected from a male donor in good health and CMV-seronegative. The CDR3 sequence: CASGLASNSYNEQFF. CDR3 DNA sequence: TGTGCCAGCGGACTAGCTTCGAACTCCTACAATGAGCAGTTCTTC.